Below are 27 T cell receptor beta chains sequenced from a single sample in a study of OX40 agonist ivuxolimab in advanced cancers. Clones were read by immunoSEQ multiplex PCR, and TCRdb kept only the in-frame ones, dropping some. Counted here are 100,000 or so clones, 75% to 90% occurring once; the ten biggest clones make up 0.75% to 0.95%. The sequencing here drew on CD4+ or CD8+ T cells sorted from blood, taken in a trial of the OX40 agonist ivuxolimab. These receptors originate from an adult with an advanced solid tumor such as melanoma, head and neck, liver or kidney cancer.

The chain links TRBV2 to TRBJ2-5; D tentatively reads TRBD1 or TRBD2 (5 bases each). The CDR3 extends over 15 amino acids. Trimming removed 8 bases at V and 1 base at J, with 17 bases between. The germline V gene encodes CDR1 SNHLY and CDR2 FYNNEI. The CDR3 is CASDRGGGGQETQYF. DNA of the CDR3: TGTGCCAGCGACCGTGGGGGTGGGGGCCAAGAGACCCAGTACTTC.

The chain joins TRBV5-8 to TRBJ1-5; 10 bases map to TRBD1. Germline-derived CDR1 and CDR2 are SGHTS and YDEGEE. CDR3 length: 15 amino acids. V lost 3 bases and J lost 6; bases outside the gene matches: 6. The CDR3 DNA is TGTGCCAGCAGCTGGACAGGGGGATTACCTCAGCCCCAGCATTTT. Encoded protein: CASSWTGGLPQPQHF.

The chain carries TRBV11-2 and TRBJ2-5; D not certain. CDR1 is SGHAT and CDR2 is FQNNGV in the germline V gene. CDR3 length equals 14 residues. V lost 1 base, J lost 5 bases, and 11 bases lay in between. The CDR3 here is CASSLGPTGETQYF. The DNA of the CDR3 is TGTGCCAGCAGCTTAGGGCCGACCGGGGAGACCCAGTACTTC.

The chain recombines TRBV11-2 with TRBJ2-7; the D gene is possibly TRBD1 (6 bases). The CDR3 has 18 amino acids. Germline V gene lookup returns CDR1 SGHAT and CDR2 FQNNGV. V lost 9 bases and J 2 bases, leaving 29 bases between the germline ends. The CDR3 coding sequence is TGTGCCAGTAGAGGGGCCCTCCGGGACATCAAACGAACCTACGAGCAGTACTTC. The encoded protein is CASRGALRDIKRTYEQYF. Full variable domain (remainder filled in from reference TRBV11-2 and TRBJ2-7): EAGVAQSPRYKIIEKRQSVAFWCNPISGHATLYWYQQILGQGPKLLIQFQNNGVVDDSQLPKDRFSAERLKGVDSTLKIQPAKLEDSAVYLCASRGALRDIKRTYEQYFGPGTRLTVT.

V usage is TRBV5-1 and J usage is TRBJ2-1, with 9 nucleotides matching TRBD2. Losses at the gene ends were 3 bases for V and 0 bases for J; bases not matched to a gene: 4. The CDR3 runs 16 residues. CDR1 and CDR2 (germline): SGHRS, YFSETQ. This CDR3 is CASSSTSGVSYNEQFF. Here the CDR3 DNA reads TGCGCCAGCAGCTCGACTAGCGGAGTCTCCTACAATGAGCAGTTCTTC.

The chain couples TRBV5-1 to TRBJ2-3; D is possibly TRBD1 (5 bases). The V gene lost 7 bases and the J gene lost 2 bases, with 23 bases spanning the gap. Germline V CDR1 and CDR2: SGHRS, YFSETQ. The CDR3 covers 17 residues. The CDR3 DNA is TGCGCCAGCTCAGAAAACTCACAGGCCGGGTTCACAGATACGCAGTATTTT. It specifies CASSENSQAGFTDTQYF.

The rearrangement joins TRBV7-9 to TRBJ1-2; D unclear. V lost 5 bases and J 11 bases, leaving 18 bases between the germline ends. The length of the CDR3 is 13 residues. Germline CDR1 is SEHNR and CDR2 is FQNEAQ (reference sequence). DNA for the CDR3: TGTGCCAGCAGCCAGACTCCCCCTGATAAATACACCTTC. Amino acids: CASSQTPPDKYTF. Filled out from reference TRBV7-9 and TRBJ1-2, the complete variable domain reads DTGVSQNPRHKITKRGQNVTFRCDPISEHNRLYWYRQTLGQGPEFLTYFQNEAQLEKSRLLSDRFSAERPKGSFSTLEIQRTEQGDSAMYLCASSQTPPDKYTFGSGTRLTVV.

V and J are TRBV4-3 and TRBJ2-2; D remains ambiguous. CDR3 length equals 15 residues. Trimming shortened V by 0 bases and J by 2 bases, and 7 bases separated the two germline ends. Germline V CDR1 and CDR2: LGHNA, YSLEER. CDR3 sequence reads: CASSQDVRNTGELFF. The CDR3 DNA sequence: TGCGCCAGCAGCCAAGATGTTAGAAACACCGGGGAGCTGTTTTTT.

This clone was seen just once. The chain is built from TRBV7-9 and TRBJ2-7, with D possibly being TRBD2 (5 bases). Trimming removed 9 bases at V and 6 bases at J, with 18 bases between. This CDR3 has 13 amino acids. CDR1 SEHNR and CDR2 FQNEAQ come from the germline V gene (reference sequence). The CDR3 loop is CAREVGFGSEQYV. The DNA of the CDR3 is TGTGCCAGGGAGGTGGGGTTCGGATCCGAGCAGTACGTC.

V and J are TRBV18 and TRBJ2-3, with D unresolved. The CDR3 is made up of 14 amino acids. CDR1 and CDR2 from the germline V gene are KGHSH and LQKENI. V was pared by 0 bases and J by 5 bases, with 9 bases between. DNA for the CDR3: TGTGCCAGCTCACCACCATCCCCAGAAGATACGCAGTATTTT. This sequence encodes CASSPPSPEDTQYF.

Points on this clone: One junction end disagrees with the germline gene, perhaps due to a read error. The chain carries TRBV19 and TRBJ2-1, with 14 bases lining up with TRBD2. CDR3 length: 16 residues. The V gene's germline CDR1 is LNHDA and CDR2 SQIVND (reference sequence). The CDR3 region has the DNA TGTGCCAGTAGTTCGGGGACTAGCGGGAGCTACGATGAGCAGTTCTTC. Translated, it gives CASSSGTSGSYDEQFF.

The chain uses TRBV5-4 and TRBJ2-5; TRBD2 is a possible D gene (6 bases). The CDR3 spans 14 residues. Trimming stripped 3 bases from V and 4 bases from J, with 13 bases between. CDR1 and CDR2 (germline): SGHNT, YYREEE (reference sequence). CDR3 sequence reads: CASSWGERGETQYF. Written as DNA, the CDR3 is TGTGCCAGCAGCTGGGGGGAGAGGGGAGAGACCCAGTACTTC.

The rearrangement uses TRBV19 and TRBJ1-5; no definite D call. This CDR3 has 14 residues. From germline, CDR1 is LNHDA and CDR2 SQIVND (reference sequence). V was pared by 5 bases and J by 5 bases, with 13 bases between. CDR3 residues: CASSSVSGYQPQHF. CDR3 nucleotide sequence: TGTGCCAGTAGTTCTGTGTCAGGCTATCAGCCCCAGCATTTT.

CDR3 bases: TGTGCCAGCAGTTCCCTAGAAGAGACCCAGTACTTC. This encodes CASSSLEETQYF. V gene TRBV6-6 combines with J gene TRBJ2-5, with unresolved D. Between the trimmed V and J ends, which lost 4 bases and 3 bases, there was a span of 6 bases. The CDR3 is made up of 12 amino acids. Germline-derived CDR1 and CDR2 are MNHNY and SVGAGI (reference sequence).

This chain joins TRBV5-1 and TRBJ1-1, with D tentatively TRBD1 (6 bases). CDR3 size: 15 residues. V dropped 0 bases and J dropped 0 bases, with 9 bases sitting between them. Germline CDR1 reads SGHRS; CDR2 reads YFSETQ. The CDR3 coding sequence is TGCGCCAGCAGCTTGGCCCCAGGGGTGAACACTGAAGCTTTCTTT. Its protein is CASSLAPGVNTEAFF.

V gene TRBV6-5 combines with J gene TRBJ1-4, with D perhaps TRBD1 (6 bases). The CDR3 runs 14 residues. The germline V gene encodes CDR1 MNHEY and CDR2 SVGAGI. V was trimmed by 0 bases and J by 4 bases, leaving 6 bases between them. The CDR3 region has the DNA TGTGCCAGCAGTTACTCGGACAGTAATGAAAAACTGTTTTTT. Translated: CASSYSDSNEKLFF.

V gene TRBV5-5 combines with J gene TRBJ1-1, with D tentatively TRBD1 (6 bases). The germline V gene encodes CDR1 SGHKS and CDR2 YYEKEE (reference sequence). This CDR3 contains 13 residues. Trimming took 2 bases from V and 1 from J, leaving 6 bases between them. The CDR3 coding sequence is TGTGCCAGCAGCTTACAGGGGAACACTGAAGCTTTCTTT. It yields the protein CASSLQGNTEAFF. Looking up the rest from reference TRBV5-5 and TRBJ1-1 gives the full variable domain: DAGVTQSPTHLIKTRGQQVTLRCSPISGHKSVSWYQQVLGQGPQFIFQYYEKEERGRGNFPDRFSARQFPNYSSELNVNALLLGDSALYLCASSLQGNTEAFFGQGTRLTVV.

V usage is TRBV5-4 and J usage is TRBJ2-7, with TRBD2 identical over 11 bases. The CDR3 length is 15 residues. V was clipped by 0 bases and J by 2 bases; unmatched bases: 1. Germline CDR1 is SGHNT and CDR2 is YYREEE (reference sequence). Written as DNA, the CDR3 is TGTGCCAGCAGCTTGGGGGGACTAGCGGCCTACGAGCAGTACTTC. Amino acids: CASSLGGLAAYEQYF.

The CDR3 is CASRVLAGGKETQYF. In nucleotides, the CDR3 is TGCGCCAGCAGGGTTCTAGCGGGAGGGAAAGAGACCCAGTACTTC. The V call is TRBV5-1, the J call TRBJ2-5, with 12 bases matching TRBD2. After removal of 5 bases from V and 3 bases from J, the junction contained 5 bases not matched to a gene. CDR1 SGHRS and CDR2 YFSETQ come from the germline V gene. The CDR3 consists of 15 residues.

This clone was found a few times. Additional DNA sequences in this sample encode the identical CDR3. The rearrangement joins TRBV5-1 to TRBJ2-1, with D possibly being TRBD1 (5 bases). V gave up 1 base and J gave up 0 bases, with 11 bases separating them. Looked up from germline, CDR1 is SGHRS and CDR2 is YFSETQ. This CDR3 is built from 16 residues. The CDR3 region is CASSLLQGSSYNEQFF. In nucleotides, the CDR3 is TGCGCCAGCAGCTTGCTCCAGGGAAGCTCCTACAATGAGCAGTTCTTC.

The chain's CDR3 is CASSIDRDGLRSGELFF. In DNA, the CDR3 is TGTGCCAGCAGCATTGACAGGGATGGTTTACGATCCGGGGAGCTGTTTTTT. The chain recombines TRBV27 with TRBJ2-2, with TRBD1 identical over 7 bases. Germline CDR1 and CDR2: MNHEY and SMNVEV (reference sequence). V trimming: 6 bases; J trimming: 6 bases; junction bases outside the gene matches: 16. This CDR3 spans 17 amino acids.

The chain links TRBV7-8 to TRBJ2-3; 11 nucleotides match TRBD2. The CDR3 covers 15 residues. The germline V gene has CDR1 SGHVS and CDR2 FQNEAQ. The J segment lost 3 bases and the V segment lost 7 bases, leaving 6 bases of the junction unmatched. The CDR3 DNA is TGTGCCAGCAAGCTACTAGCGGGGGATACAGATACGCAGTATTTT. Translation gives CASKLLAGDTDTQYF.

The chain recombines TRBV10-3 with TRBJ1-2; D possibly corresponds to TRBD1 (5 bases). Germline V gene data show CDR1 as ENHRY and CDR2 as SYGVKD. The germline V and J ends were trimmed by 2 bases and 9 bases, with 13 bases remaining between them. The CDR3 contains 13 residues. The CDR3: CAISEDSSRRYTF. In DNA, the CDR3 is TGTGCCATCAGTGAGGACAGCTCTAGGCGCTACACCTTC.

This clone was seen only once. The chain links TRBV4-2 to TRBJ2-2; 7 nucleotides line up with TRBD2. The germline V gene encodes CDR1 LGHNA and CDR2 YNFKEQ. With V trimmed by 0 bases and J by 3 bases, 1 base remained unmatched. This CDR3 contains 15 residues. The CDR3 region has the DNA TGTGCCAGCAGCCAAGACGCGGGAGACACCGGGGAGCTGTTTTTT. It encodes CASSQDAGDTGELFF.

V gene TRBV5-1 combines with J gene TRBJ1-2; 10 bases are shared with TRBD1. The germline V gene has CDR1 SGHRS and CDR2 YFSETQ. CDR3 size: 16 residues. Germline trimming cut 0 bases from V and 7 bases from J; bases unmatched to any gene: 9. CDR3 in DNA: TGCGCCAGCAGCTTGGCCCCGACAGGGGGCGCGGGTGGCTACACCTTC. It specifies CASSLAPTGGAGGYTF.

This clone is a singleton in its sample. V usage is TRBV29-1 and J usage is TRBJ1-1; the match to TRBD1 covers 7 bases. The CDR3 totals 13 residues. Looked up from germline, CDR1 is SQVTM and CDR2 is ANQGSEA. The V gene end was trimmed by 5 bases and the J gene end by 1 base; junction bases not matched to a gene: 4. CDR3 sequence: CSVPTGKNTEAFF. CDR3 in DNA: TGCAGCGTTCCGACAGGGAAGAACACTGAAGCTTTCTTT.

The CDR3 DNA follows: TGTGCCAGCAGTTTTATCACTCCCACAGATACGCAGTATTTT. Translating gives CASSFITPTDTQYF. The V and J genes are TRBV27 and TRBJ2-3, with D unresolved. V was trimmed by 3 bases and J by 2 bases, leaving 9 bases between them. Germline V CDR1 and CDR2: MNHEY, SMNVEV (reference sequence). There are 14 residues in the CDR3.